This record looks at one T cell receptor beta chain sequence and its context. This specimen comes from a study of T cell changes during pregnancy in multiple sclerosis. After removal of 1 base from V and 8 bases from J, the junction contained 13 bases not matched to a gene. The CDR3 has 19 amino acids. Germline CDR1 reads SGHVS; CDR2 reads FNYEAQ. Profiled with immunoSEQ multiplex PCR; TCRdb holds only in-frame clones, not every one. The repertoire holds approximately 83,000 clones, with around 93% as singletons. Sequencing used peripheral blood, obtained in the third trimester of pregnancy. The chain joins TRBV7-6 to TRBJ2-1, with 14 bases identical to TRBD2. The receptor was derived from a female donor with multiple sclerosis, enrolled in a pregnancy study. This chain's CDR3 is CASSLGTGLAGAADDEQFF. The CDR3 DNA reads as TGTGCCAGCAGCTTAGGAACGGGACTAGCGGGAGCCGCCGATGATGAGCAGTTCTTC.